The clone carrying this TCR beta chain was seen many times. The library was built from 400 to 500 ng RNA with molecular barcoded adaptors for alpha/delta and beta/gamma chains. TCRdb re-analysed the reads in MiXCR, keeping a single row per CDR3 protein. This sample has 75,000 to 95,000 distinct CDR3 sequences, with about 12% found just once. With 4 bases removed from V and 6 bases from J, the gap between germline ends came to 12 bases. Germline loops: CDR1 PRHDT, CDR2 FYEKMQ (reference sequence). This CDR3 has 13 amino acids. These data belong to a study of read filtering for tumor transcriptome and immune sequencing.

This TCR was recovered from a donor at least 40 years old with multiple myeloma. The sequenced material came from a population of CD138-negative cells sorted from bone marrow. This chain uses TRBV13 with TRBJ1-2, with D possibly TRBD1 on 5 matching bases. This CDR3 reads CASSSGTVDGYTF. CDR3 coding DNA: TGTGCCAGCAGCTCAGGGACGGTTGATGGCTACACCTTC. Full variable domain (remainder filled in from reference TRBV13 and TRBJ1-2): AAGVIQSPRHLIKEKRETATLKCYPIPRHDTVYWYQQGPGQDPQFLISFYEKMQSDKGSIPDRFSAQQFSDYHSELNMSSLELGDSALYFCASSSGTVDGYTFGSGTRLTVV.